Shown below are 27 T cell receptor beta chains from a single sample sequenced in a study of cytomegalovirus exposure and HLA in healthy donors. Primers included in the PCR were 60 Vbeta and 13 Jbeta primers. Assay: immunoSEQ multiplex PCR; the TCRdb copy retains only in-frame clones and omits some. This table holds about 77,000 clones, about four fifths found once. The sequenced sample consisted of PBMCs. All receptors derive from a middle-aged man in good health and CMV-seronegative.

The chain joins TRBV6-5 to TRBJ2-7, with a tentative D call TRBD2 (5 bases). The CDR3 has 12 amino acids. Per germline, CDR1 MNHEY and CDR2 SVGAGI. V lost 5 bases to trimming and J lost 2 bases, with 7 bases between them. The CDR3, as DNA: TGTGCCAGCAGTCCCGGGACCTACGAGCAGTACTTC. Translated: CASSPGTYEQYF.

The chain is built from TRBV6-1 and TRBJ1-2; TRBD1 agrees at 7 bases. The germline V gene encodes CDR1 MNHNS and CDR2 SASEGT. The trim removed 5 bases at V and 6 bases at J, leaving 12 bases unmatched. The CDR3 runs to 15 residues. As DNA, the CDR3 is TGTGCCAGCAGTTTCACAGGGGTTAGTTCCGATGGCTACACCTTC. This encodes CASSFTGVSSDGYTF.

The rearrangement uses TRBV5-1 and TRBJ2-5, with TRBD1 identical over 7 bases. Germline V gene lookup returns CDR1 SGHRS and CDR2 YFSETQ. There are 14 residues in the CDR3. V lost 6 bases and J lost 3; bases outside the gene matches: 8. The CDR3: CASKEQGSKETQYF. CDR3 coding DNA: TGCGCCAGCAAGGAACAGGGGAGCAAAGAGACCCAGTACTTC.

V gene TRBV5-1 combines with J gene TRBJ1-5; D uncertain. V lost 0 bases and J lost 0, with 7 bases in between. The CDR3 is 15 amino acids. Per the germline V gene, CDR1 is SGHRS and CDR2 is YFSETQ. The CDR3 coding sequence is TGCGCCAGCAGCTTGGACAGCTATAGCAATCAGCCCCAGCATTTT. This gives the protein CASSLDSYSNQPQHF.

The chain couples TRBV9 to TRBJ2-7, with 11 bases identical to TRBD1. V was pared by 7 bases and J by 6 bases, with 9 bases of the junction left unmatched. There are 14 residues in the CDR3. The germline V gene encodes CDR1 SGDLS and CDR2 YYNGEE. As DNA, the CDR3 is TGTGCCAGCGGCGCCGGGACAGGGGGTTCCGAGCAGTACTTC. Encoded protein: CASGAGTGGSEQYF.

This chain joins TRBV10-1 and TRBJ1-5, with a weak D call TRBD1 (6 bases). The germline V gene has CDR1 WNHNN and CDR2 SYGVQD (reference sequence). The CDR3 runs to 13 residues. V lost 10 bases and J 3 bases, leaving 13 bases between the germline ends. The CDR3 loop is CATSDRFNQPQHF. The CDR3 DNA sequence: TGCGCCACTTCGGACAGATTCAATCAGCCCCAGCATTTT.

The chain joins TRBV5-6 to TRBJ1-2; possible D gene TRBD1, 5 bases. V was pared by 5 bases and J by 2 bases, with 13 bases between. The CDR3 covers 14 residues. Germline values: CDR1 SGHDT, CDR2 YYEEEE. As DNA, the CDR3 is TGTGCCAGCAGGAAGCTCAGGGTGAACTATGGCTACACCTTC. Encoded protein: CASRKLRVNYGYTF.

This clone was seen only once. This chain links TRBV9 with TRBJ1-2, with D unclear. V was pared by 3 bases and J by 7 bases, with 19 bases between. Germline V lookup: CDR1 SGDLS, CDR2 YYNGEE. The CDR3 runs to 15 residues. The CDR3 sequence is CASSAVNAGWGGYTF. In DNA, the CDR3 is TGTGCCAGCAGCGCCGTAAACGCGGGGTGGGGTGGCTACACCTTC.

This clone came up once. The chain carries TRBV7-9 and TRBJ1-1, with D unclear. This CDR3 region has 15 residues. V was pared by 6 bases and J by 0 bases, with 14 bases between. Germline values: CDR1 SEHNR, CDR2 FQNEAQ (reference sequence). The CDR3 reads CASREATQMNTEAFF. The CDR3 coding sequence is TGTGCCAGCAGGGAGGCCACTCAGATGAACACTGAAGCTTTCTTT.

Concerning this clone itself: At one boundary the junction diverges from the germline segment, which might be a read error. The chain links TRBV19 to TRBJ2-3; a possible D gene is TRBD1 (5 bases). Germline CDR1 reads LNHDA; CDR2 reads SQIVND (reference sequence). CDR3 length equals 11 residues. The CDR3: CASSTGAEWNF. In nucleotides, the CDR3 is TGTGCCAGTAGCACAGGTGCCGAGTGGAATTTT.

The V call is TRBV6-6, the J call TRBJ2-7, with 7 bases that match TRBD2. The CDR3 spans 15 residues. The ends lost 6 bases at V and 0 bases at J; junction bases unmatched: 8. Germline loops: CDR1 MNHNY, CDR2 SVGAGI (reference sequence). Here the CDR3 DNA reads TGTGCCAGCAGCCCGGGGGAGGGAAGCTCCTACGAGCAGTACTTC. It encodes CASSPGEGSSYEQYF.

The chain employs TRBV4-1 and TRBJ1-5; 7 nucleotides match TRBD1. Trimming took 1 base from V and 3 from J; bases not matched to a gene: 6. Germline V gene sequence: CDR1 MGHRA, CDR2 YSYEKL. The CDR3 spans 16 residues. The CDR3 sequence: CASSQGTGALNQPQHF. Written as DNA, the CDR3 is TGCGCCAGCAGCCAAGGGACAGGAGCGCTCAATCAGCCCCAGCATTTT.

This chain links TRBV7-2 with TRBJ1-3; D gene uncertain. The CDR3 sequence is 15 residues long. Germline V gene sequence: CDR1 SGHTA, CDR2 FQGNSA. The V end was cut by 4 bases, the J end by 0 bases, with 10 bases between. The CDR3 DNA follows: TGTGCCAGCAGCTACAGTGAGAGCTCTGGAAACACCATATATTTT. Protein: CASSYSESSGNTIYF.

The chain employs TRBV29-1 and TRBJ1-1; 7 bases are a match to TRBD1. Per germline, CDR1 SQVTM and CDR2 ANQGSEA. J lost 0 bases, V lost 6 bases, and 7 bases had no gene match. The CDR3 runs 14 residues. CDR3 DNA sequence: TGCAGCGTCACAGGGGACGGGATGAACACTGAAGCTTTCTTT. This sequence encodes CSVTGDGMNTEAFF.

This clone was found a few times. V gene TRBV6-5 combines with J gene TRBJ1-1; possible D gene TRBD1, 5 bases. Trimming stripped 6 bases from V and 0 bases from J, with 14 bases between. Germline values: CDR1 MNHEY, CDR2 SVGAGI. The CDR3 contains 15 residues. DNA of the CDR3: TGTGCCAGCAGATCACATGACAGAATGAACACTGAAGCTTTCTTT. It specifies CASRSHDRMNTEAFF.

The chain joins TRBV15 to TRBJ1-5; D call uncertain. The germline V and J ends were trimmed by 7 bases and 4 bases, with 14 bases remaining between them. Germline-derived CDR1 and CDR2 are LNHNV and YYDKDF (reference sequence). The CDR3 has 14 residues. For the CDR3, the DNA is TGTGCCACCACGCTAAATGGCGGGAATCAGCCCCAGCATTTT. Its translation: CATTLNGGNQPQHF. The whole variable domain, remainder taken from reference TRBV15 and TRBJ1-5, is DAMVIQNPRYQVTQFGKPVTLSCSQTLNHNVMYWYQQKSSQAPKLLFHYYDKDFNNEADTPDNFQSRRPNTSFCFLDIRSPGLGDTAMYLCATTLNGGNQPQHFGDGTRLSIL.

This sequence joins TRBV18 and TRBJ2-3; D is undetermined. The CDR3 runs 13 residues. Germline values: CDR1 KGHSH, CDR2 LQKENI. Trimming cost V 2 bases and J 6 bases, with 9 bases left between them. The CDR3 coding sequence is TGTGCCAGCTCACCATCCCAGAGGGATACGCAGTATTTT. Encoded protein: CASSPSQRDTQYF.

The chain combines TRBV7-2 with TRBJ2-7; TRBD1 might be the D (5 bases). V lost 5 bases and J lost 0, with 11 bases in between. Looked up from germline, CDR1 is SGHTA and CDR2 is FQGNSA. This CDR3 is built from 14 residues. CDR3 sequence: CASSEQTASYEQYF. CDR3 bases: TGTGCCAGCAGCGAGCAGACAGCCTCCTACGAGCAGTACTTC.

DNA for the CDR3: TGTGCCAGCAGTTTAGGGACAGGGGATGAAAAACTGTTTTTT. This translates into CASSLGTGDEKLFF. The rearrangement joins TRBV28 to TRBJ1-4; 10 positions agree with TRBD1. The CDR3 length is 14 residues. V shed 2 bases and J 6 bases; nucleotides not matched to a gene: 0. Germline V gene lookup returns CDR1 MDHEN and CDR2 SYDVKM.

This clone was detected once. The chain employs TRBV28 and TRBJ2-7, with D possibly matching TRBD1 (6 bases). The CDR3 contains 13 residues. Looked up from germline, CDR1 is MDHEN and CDR2 is SYDVKM. Deletions cut 4 bases from V and 3 bases from J, with 10 bases between. CDR3 bases: TGTGCCAGCAGTTACAGGGTCTTCTACGAGCAGTACTTC. Protein product: CASSYRVFYEQYF.

The V call is TRBV7-2, the J call TRBJ2-3, with a weak D call TRBD2 (7 bases). Germline V lookup: CDR1 SGHTA, CDR2 FQGNSA. Trimming removed 3 bases from V and 2 bases from J, with 12 bases in between. This CDR3 has 15 amino acids. For the CDR3, the DNA is TGTGCCAGCAGCTTTGGGGGGGCCTTCACAGATACGCAGTATTTT. It encodes CASSFGGAFTDTQYF. Looking up the rest from reference TRBV7-2 and TRBJ2-3 gives the full variable domain: GAGVSQSPSNKVTEKGKDVELRCDPISGHTALYWYRQSLGQGLEFLIYFQGNSAPDKSGLPSDRFSAERTGGSVSTLTIQRTQQEDSAVYLCASSFGGAFTDTQYFGPGTRLTVL.

In DNA, the CDR3 is TGCGCCAGCAGCGGACAGGGGGCATTAAATGAGCAGTTCTTC. Translation: CASSGQGALNEQFF. V usage is TRBV5-1 and J usage is TRBJ2-1; TRBD1 aligns across 11 bases. The junction had 4 bases not matched to a gene; V was cut back by 4 bases and J by 7 bases. The CDR3 runs to 14 residues. Per germline, CDR1 SGHRS and CDR2 YFSETQ.

This clone was seen more than once but under ten times. The chain is built from TRBV14 and TRBJ1-6; D unresolved. There are 12 residues in the CDR3. The germline V gene encodes CDR1 SGHDN and CDR2 FVKESK. The V end was cut by 6 bases, the J end by 14 bases, with 14 bases between. The chain's CDR3 is CASSKTGETLHF. CDR3 bases: TGTGCCAGCAGTAAAACGGGTGAGACCCTCCACTTT.

Only one count was recorded for this clone. The rearrangement joins TRBV4-2 to TRBJ2-1; TRBD1 might be the D (6 bases). CDR3 size: 13 residues. Germline V gene data show CDR1 as LGHNA and CDR2 as YNFKEQ. V lost 3 bases and J 8 bases, leaving 11 bases between the germline ends. CDR3 sequence (DNA): TGTGCCAGCAGCCAGTTCAGGGGCGATGAGCAGTTCTTC. This gives the protein CASSQFRGDEQFF.

V usage is TRBV30 and J usage is TRBJ1-5; possible D gene TRBD1, 5 bases. Trimming left V 2 bases short and J 4 bases short, with 15 bases between. Germline lookup yields CDR1 GTSNPN and CDR2 SVGIG (reference sequence). CDR3 size: 15 residues. Here the CDR3 DNA reads TGTGCCTGGAGTAGAGAGGCAGGGAGGAATCAGCCCCAGCATTTT. Its protein is CAWSREAGRNQPQHF. The variable domain in full, with the rest retrieved from reference TRBV30 and TRBJ1-5, is SQTIHQWPATLVQPVGSPLSLECTVEGTSNPNLYWYRQAAGRGLQLLFYSVGIGQISSEVPQNLSASRPQDRQFILSSKKLLLSDSGFYLCAWSREAGRNQPQHFGDGTRLSIL.

The rearrangement joins TRBV7-2 to TRBJ1-6; no definite D call. The CDR3 has 12 residues. Trimming pared 5 bases from V and 8 bases from J, leaving 7 bases between. From germline, CDR1 is SGHTA and CDR2 FQGNSA. The CDR3 is CASSPLDSPLHF. The CDR3 nucleotides read TGTGCCAGCAGCCCCCTTGATTCACCCCTCCACTTT.

The gene calls are TRBV11-2 and TRBJ1-2; the D is unclear. V was cut by 3 bases and J by 7 bases, with 9 bases left in between. The CDR3 is 12 residues long. CDR1 is SGHAT and CDR2 is FQNNGV in the germline V gene. CDR3 nucleotides: TGTGCCAGCAGCTTTGCCGGGTCTGGCTACACCTTC. Protein sequence: CASSFAGSGYTF.